This T cell receptor (beta chain) appears in the sequencing data of a study of T-cell memory formation after mild COVID-19. Overall study: There were largely donor-specific TCR clusters. General study findings and limits: The pre-infection memory compartment contained some responding clones, suggesting cross-reactive memory joined. Day 15 to 85 contractors were CD4/CD8 balanced; later expanders leaned CD4+.

In its sample, this clonotype was seen many times. As yet, its antigen is unknown. The CDR3 loop spans 15 amino acids. Trimming pared 6 bases from V and 0 bases from J, leaving 17 bases between. Germline V CDR1 and CDR2: DFQATT, SNEGSKA (reference sequence). The 5'RACE method, run with constant-segment primers, produced TCR alpha and TCR beta cDNA libraries (carrying sample barcodes and UMIs). TCRdb recomputed calls from the 5' RACE reads with MiXCR, one row per CDR3 protein. The table lists about 340,000 distinct CDR3 sequences, around 15% of them singletons, with 20% to 25% in the top ten. The clonotype originates from a man between 18 and 35 years old who had mild COVID-19 (a few samples of this study predate the infection). Cell type and time point are not known. Sequenced input: PBMCs or a T cell subset sorted from them (not recorded which). The rearrangement links TRBV20-1 to TRBJ1-2; D remains unclear. This CDR3 reads CSARRVGPANYGYTF. The CDR3 DNA sequence: TGCAGTGCGCGAAGGGTCGGTCCCGCTAACTATGGCTACACCTTC.